The 28 T cell receptor beta chains reported below all come from one sample, sequenced in a study of blood T cell repertoires in COVID-19. Assay used: immunoSEQ multiplex PCR; TCRdb lists only in-frame clones, some missing. Of about 90,000 clones in the sample, 70% to 85% are singletons; the top ten hold around 7%. The specimen sequenced was peripheral blood. Receptors were obtained from a man between 65 and 85 years old with acute or convalescent COVID-19.

The rearrangement links TRBV6-5 to TRBJ1-6; 8 bases align to TRBD1. The trim removed 5 bases at V and 7 bases at J, leaving 7 bases unmatched. This CDR3 is 15 amino acids long. CDR1 is MNHEY, CDR2 SVGAGI, per germline. The CDR3 is CASSLGTGENSPLHF. DNA for the CDR3: TGTGCCAGCAGTCTGGGGACAGGTGAAAATTCACCCCTCCACTTT.

This clone appeared a few times. This sequence joins TRBV5-1 and TRBJ2-7, with unresolved D. This CDR3 has 13 amino acids. The ends were cut back, 0 bases at V and 3 bases at J, with 7 bases in the middle. Germline CDR1 reads SGHRS; CDR2 reads YFSETQ. The CDR3 reads CASSLGRSYEQYF. For the CDR3, the DNA is TGCGCCAGCAGCTTGGGACGGAGCTACGAGCAGTACTTC.

CDR3 in DNA: TGTGCCAGCAGCCAATACGGGGAGCAGTTCTTC. This encodes CASSQYGEQFF. The chain has TRBV14 and TRBJ2-1; D gene uncertain. Between the trimmed V and J ends, which lost 2 bases and 10 bases, there was a span of 6 bases. Germline CDR1 is SGHDN and CDR2 is FVKESK. The length of the CDR3 is 11 residues.

The chain uses TRBV20-1 and TRBJ2-1; D might be TRBD2 (5 bases). V lost 3 bases and J lost 8, with 17 bases in between. This CDR3 has 14 residues. Germline V gene lookup returns CDR1 DFQATT and CDR2 SNEGSKA (reference sequence). The CDR3 is CSASDGKVWDEQFF. The CDR3 DNA sequence: TGCAGTGCTAGTGACGGGAAGGTCTGGGATGAGCAGTTCTTC.

The table lists this clone with a few counts. The DNA for the CDR3 is TGTGCCAGCAGCCCTAGGGACAGGGGGAGCGGAGGCTACACCTTC. It is translated as CASSPRDRGSGGYTF. The rearrangement links TRBV27 to TRBJ1-2; the match to TRBD1 covers 11 bases. From germline, CDR1 is MNHEY and CDR2 SMNVEV (reference sequence). CDR3 size: 15 residues. Trimming cost V 6 bases and J 8 bases; bases outside gene matches: 11.

The chain employs TRBV18 and TRBJ2-2; a possible D gene is TRBD2 (5 bases). CDR3 size: 16 residues. Germline V gene data show CDR1 as KGHSH and CDR2 as LQKENI. V was cut by 3 bases and J by 1 base, with 12 bases left in between. The CDR3 nucleotides are TGTGCCAGCTCACCGCCGGGGATTCGGAACACCGGGGAGCTGTTTTTT. This encodes CASSPPGIRNTGELFF.

The chain couples TRBV19 to TRBJ1-5, with 10 bases that match TRBD1. Germline V gene sequence: CDR1 LNHDA, CDR2 SQIVND (reference sequence). The CDR3 extends over 15 amino acids. Trimming took 5 bases from V and 8 from J; bases not matched to a gene: 9. CDR3 in amino acids: CASSAGTGVLEPQHF. The CDR3 DNA is TGTGCCAGTAGTGCCGGGACAGGGGTTTTGGAGCCCCAGCATTTT.

This clone appeared once. The rearrangement links TRBV3-1 (or the pseudogene TRBV3-2) to TRBJ1-6, with a possible D match to TRBD1 (5 bases). Germline CDR1 and CDR2: LGHDT and YNNKEL (reference sequence). V lost 4 bases, J lost 13 bases, and 14 bases lay in between. The CDR3 is made up of 13 amino acids. In nucleotides, the CDR3 is TGTGCCAGCAGCCTCCTGACAGTTCCGCCCCTCCACTTT. It encodes CASSLLTVPPLHF.

This clone was observed a few times. The chain recombines TRBV6-1 with TRBJ1-2, with D unresolved. CDR3 size: 12 residues. Trimming removed 1 base from V and 5 bases from J, with 5 bases in between. CDR1 and CDR2 from the germline V gene are MNHNS and SASEGT. The CDR3 reads CASSEGSYGYTF. The CDR3 bases are TGTGCCAGCAGTGAAGGGAGTTATGGCTACACCTTC.

This rearrangement joins TRBV6-5 to TRBJ1-3; D may be TRBD1 (6 bases). Per germline, CDR1 MNHEY and CDR2 SVGAGI. Trimming removed 5 bases at V and 8 bases at J, with 13 bases between. The CDR3 contains 13 residues. CDR3 sequence reads: CASSPRQGYTIYF. The CDR3, as DNA: TGTGCCAGCAGTCCCCGCCAGGGGTACACCATATATTTT.

With regard to this clone: A read error may produce the germline difference seen at one junction end. The V gene is TRBV5-6, the J gene TRBJ2-2; 7 nucleotides agree with TRBD1. Germline CDR1 SGHDT, CDR2 YYEEEE. The CDR3 totals 17 residues. CDR3 protein: CASSLVSGTAKTGELFF. In nucleotides, the CDR3 is TGTGCCAGCAGCTTGGTTTCCGGGACAGCGAAGACCGGGGAGCTGTTTTTT.

J is TRBJ1-1 and V is TRBV11-2; weak D call: TRBD1 (6 bases). The CDR3 is 17 residues long. Germline loops: CDR1 SGHAT, CDR2 FQNNGV. The ends were cut back, 1 base at V and 3 bases at J, with 18 bases in the middle. This CDR3 is CASSLGTYRDGDTEAFF. The CDR3 nucleotides read TGTGCCAGCAGCTTAGGTACCTACAGGGATGGGGACACTGAAGCTTTCTTT.

Here the CDR3 DNA reads TGTGCCAGCAGCTCCCATCCCACAGATACGCAGTATTTT. Protein: CASSSHPTDTQYF. The gene calls are TRBV5-4 and TRBJ2-3; D gene uncertain. CDR1 and CDR2 from the germline V gene are SGHNT and YYREEE (reference sequence). The CDR3 length is 13 residues. The V end was cut by 3 bases, the J end by 2 bases, with 7 bases between.

V and J are TRBV21-1 and TRBJ2-5; the table assigns TRBD2, which was not confirmed against the DNA. TRBV21-1 has pseudogene status. The CDR3 contains 16 residues. The CDR3 is CASSETTSGHQETQYF. The CDR3 nucleotides read TGTGCCAGCAGCGAAACAACTAGCGGGCACCAAGAGACCCAGTACTTC.

V usage is TRBV7-3 and J usage is TRBJ2-3; 9 bases align to TRBD1. CDR1 and CDR2 (germline): SGHTA, FQGTGA. The CDR3 is made up of 15 amino acids. The trim removed 3 bases at V and 5 bases at J, leaving 6 bases unmatched. For the CDR3, the DNA is TGTGCCAGCAGCTTGACAGGGGGAACGGGAGATACGCAGTATTTT. It is translated as CASSLTGGTGDTQYF.

The chain has TRBV10-3 and TRBJ1-1, with TRBD1 matching 7 bases. CDR3 length: 14 residues. V shed 8 bases, J shed 4 bases, and the junction held 10 bases outside the gene matches. Germline lookup yields CDR1 ENHRY and CDR2 SYGVKD. As DNA, the CDR3 is TGTGCCATCGGCAACCAGGGGGACCCCACTGAAGCTTTCTTT. It encodes CAIGNQGDPTEAFF.

This clone was counted a few times. This sequence joins TRBV4-1 and TRBJ1-4; 7 positions match TRBD1. V lost 3 bases, J lost 10 bases, and 11 bases stayed unmatched. The CDR3 covers 15 residues. From germline, CDR1 is MGHRA and CDR2 YSYEKL. The CDR3 sequence: CASSQTRDSFGKLFF. The CDR3, as DNA: TGCGCCAGCAGCCAGACCCGGGACAGTTTTGGAAAACTGTTTTTT.

V gene TRBV7-6 combines with J gene TRBJ2-3; D is tentatively TRBD1 or TRBD2 (5 bases each). This CDR3 comprises 16 residues. Germline-derived CDR1 and CDR2 are SGHVS and FNYEAQ. Between the trimmed V and J ends, which lost 5 bases and 3 bases, there was a span of 18 bases. CDR3 bases: TGTGCCAGCAGCGTAGGGACCCCTCGGAGGACAGATACGCAGTATTTT. It specifies CASSVGTPRRTDTQYF.

CDR3 sequence (DNA): TGTGCCAGCAGCCCAGAGACCGGGACAGGTGAAGCTTTCTTT. Protein sequence: CASSPETGTGEAFF. The rearrangement joins TRBV7-9 to TRBJ1-1; 8 bases match TRBD1. The CDR3 contains 14 residues. Germline lookup yields CDR1 SEHNR and CDR2 FQNEAQ (reference sequence). The junction had 9 bases not matched to a gene; V was cut back by 5 bases and J by 7 bases.

This sequence joins TRBV19 and TRBJ2-1, with D uncertain. The V gene lost 1 base and the J gene lost 3 bases, with 4 bases spanning the gap. The V gene's germline CDR1 is LNHDA and CDR2 SQIVND (reference sequence). The CDR3 is 13 residues long. CDR3: CASSIASYNEQFF. CDR3 DNA sequence: TGTGCCAGTAGTATAGCCAGCTACAATGAGCAGTTCTTC. Full variable domain (missing parts from reference TRBV19 and TRBJ2-1): DGGITQSPKYLFRKEGQNVTLSCEQNLNHDAMYWYRQDPGQGLRLIYYSQIVNDFQKGDIAEGYSVSREKKESFPLTVTSAQKNPTAFYLCASSIASYNEQFFGPGTRLTVL.

This clone appeared a single time. V usage is TRBV6-5 and J usage is TRBJ1-1, with TRBD1 identical over 9 bases. CDR3 length: 13 amino acids. CDR1 and CDR2 (germline): MNHEY, SVGAGI. Unmatched junction bases numbered 7, after V lost 7 bases and J lost 7 bases. The CDR3 sequence: CASTLQGAIEAFF. The CDR3 bases are TGTGCCAGCACTTTACAGGGGGCTATTGAAGCTTTCTTT.

This clone was seen a handful of times. The chain carries TRBV6-5 and TRBJ2-5; TRBD2 is a possible D gene (6 bases). CDR3 size: 14 residues. Looked up from germline, CDR1 is MNHEY and CDR2 is SVGAGI. With 7 bases removed from V and 7 bases from J, the gap between germline ends came to 19 bases. The CDR3 sequence: CASTLSGRGGTQYF. The CDR3 DNA is TGTGCCAGCACTCTCTCCGGACGGGGAGGGACCCAGTACTTC.

V and J are TRBV5-5 and TRBJ2-1; 11 nucleotides line up with TRBD2. The J segment lost 3 bases and the V segment lost 4 bases, leaving 3 bases of the junction unmatched. The CDR3 spans 15 residues. In germline, CDR1 is SGHKS, CDR2 YYEKEE (reference sequence). The CDR3 region is CASSRGLAVYNEQFF. CDR3 DNA sequence: TGTGCCAGCAGCCGGGGACTAGCGGTCTACAATGAGCAGTTCTTC.

The V call is TRBV6-5, the J call TRBJ1-2, with TRBD1 matching over 9 bases. The CDR3 has 15 amino acids. Germline CDR1 MNHEY, CDR2 SVGAGI. V lost 0 bases to trimming and J lost 5 bases; unmatched junction nucleotides: 4. The CDR3 protein is CASSYSGQGLYGYTF. CDR3 nucleotides: TGTGCCAGCAGTTACTCGGGACAGGGCCTTTATGGCTACACCTTC.

The chain uses TRBV12-3 or TRBV12-4 and TRBJ2-1; D gene ambiguous. V lost 6 bases and J lost 9, with 15 bases in between. The CDR3 contains 13 residues. The CDR3 region is CASSSSGDGEQFF. CDR3 nucleotides: TGTGCCAGCAGCTCCTCTGGAGACGGTGAGCAGTTCTTC.

This clone was seen a handful of times. V is TRBV6-6 and J is TRBJ1-6, with 9 bases aligning to TRBD1. There are 16 residues in the CDR3. Germline values: CDR1 MNHNY, CDR2 SVGAGI (reference sequence). J gave up 9 bases and V 4 bases, and 10 bases lay outside the gene matches. For the CDR3, the DNA is TGTGCCAGCAGTTCAACCGGGACAGGGTTGCGTTCACCCCTCCACTTT. Protein: CASSSTGTGLRSPLHF.

The chain is built from TRBV28 and TRBJ2-3; 14 bases agree with TRBD2. The trim removed 4 bases at V and 8 bases at J, leaving 8 bases unmatched. From germline, CDR1 is MDHEN and CDR2 SYDVKM. CDR3 length: 16 amino acids. The chain's CDR3 is CASSSRLAGGAGTQYF. The DNA of the CDR3 is TGTGCCAGCAGTTCGAGACTAGCGGGGGGGGCCGGTACGCAGTATTTT.

The J gene is TRBJ2-2, the V gene TRBV10-1, with 7 bases matching TRBD2. Trimming removed 6 bases from V and 5 bases from J; junction bases left unmatched: 15. This CDR3 region has 17 residues. Germline V gene data show CDR1 as WNHNN and CDR2 as SYGVQD (reference sequence). The CDR3 here is CASRILGLGEGTGELFF. The CDR3, as DNA: TGCGCCAGCAGGATTCTTGGACTAGGTGAAGGGACCGGGGAGCTGTTTTTT.